Listed below are T cell receptor beta chains from one sample, sequenced in a study of shared clonotypes between healthy human individuals. TCRdb's copy holds only in-frame clones and misses some; the assay was immunoSEQ multiplex PCR. The table lists approximately 470,000 clones, around four fifths of them singletons, with around 11% in the top ten. Input material: PBMCs. The source is a woman between 40 and 55 years old in good health. Some clones in this sample may be carry-over from other donors' samples. Both conserved end residues are part of each CDR3. D genes are given only for firm matches. Rows give clone size only sometimes, using once, few, many, or a class for an expanded clone.

cdr3_aa cdr3_nt j_call d_call clone_size v_call
CASSLEGGRYSYEQYF TGTGCCAGCAGCTTAGAAGGCGGGAGGTACTCCTACGAGCAGTACTTC TRBJ2-7 TRBD2 - TRBV7-8
CASSITRDLYGYTF TGTGCCAGCAGCATAACCCGGGACCTCTATGGCTACACCTTC TRBJ1-2 - - TRBV5-4
CASRAQGAGVPQHF TGTGCCAGCAGGGCACAGGGGGCTGGGGTGCCCCAGCATTTT TRBJ1-5 TRBD1 - TRBV28
CSEAGPAGAFF TGCAGTGAAGCCGGCCCTGCCGGGGCTTTCTTT TRBJ1-1 - - TRBV20-1
CASSWKGPSTDTQYF TGCGCCAGCAGCTGGAAGGGACCCAGCACAGATACGCAGTATTTT TRBJ2-3 - few TRBV5-1
CATSQGETNTGELFF TGTGCCACCAGCCAAGGGGAAACGAACACCGGGGAGCTGTTTTTT TRBJ2-2 - few TRBV15
CASSDGRRFGTDTQYF TGCGCCAGCAGCGACGGGAGACGATTTGGCACAGATACGCAGTATTTT TRBJ2-3 - - TRBV5-1
CASRDGSGANVLTF TGTGCCAGCAGGGATGGGTCTGGGGCCAACGTCCTGACTTTC TRBJ2-6 - - TRBV7-9
CASSEYGARVTEAFF TGTGCCAGCAGTGAATACGGGGCCCGTGTAACTGAAGCTTTCTTT TRBJ1-1 - - TRBV25-1
CATQDSLNQPQHF TGTGCCACCCAGGACAGCCTTAACCAGCCCCAGCATTTT TRBJ1-5 - once TRBV10-3
CASSSAGGRAKNIQYF TGCGCCAGCAGCTCGGCAGGGGGGCGGGCCAAAAACATTCAGTACTTC TRBJ2-4 - - TRBV5-1
CSVADGEGQPQHF TGCAGCGTTGCTGACGGTGAGGGTCAGCCCCAGCATTTT TRBJ1-5 - - TRBV29-1
CASSDTLVSYEQYF TGTGCCAGCAGTGACACGTTGGTCTCCTACGAGCAGTACTTC TRBJ2-7 - - TRBV6-1
CAWSVSDHEQYF TGTGCCTGGAGTGTATCGGACCACGAGCAGTACTTC TRBJ2-7 - - TRBV30
CASRRDRASGANVLTF TGCGCCAGCAGACGGGACAGGGCTTCCGGGGCCAACGTCCTGACTTTC TRBJ2-6 TRBD1 - TRBV5-1
CASSQTRQGARAFF TGCGCCAGCAGCCAGACCAGACAGGGGGCGCGAGCTTTCTTT TRBJ1-1 TRBD1 many TRBV4-3
CASSLSAARNTIYF TGTGCCAGCAGTTTATCGGCAGCTCGAAACACCATATATTTT TRBJ1-3 - - TRBV28
CASSWPERFTYEQYF TGTGCCAGCAGCTGGCCGGAGCGGTTTACCTACGAGCAGTACTTC TRBJ2-7 - - TRBV7-8
CASSKAVRNMNTEAFF TGTGCCAGCAGCAAAGCCGTAAGGAACATGAACACTGAAGCTTTCTTT TRBJ1-1 - few TRBV21-1
CASSLGQGAHEQYF TGTGCCAGCAGTTTAGGACAGGGGGCACACGAGCAGTACTTC TRBJ2-7 TRBD1 - TRBV27
CASSFGLSADTQYF TGTGCCAGCAGCTTCGGACTCTCGGCAGATACGCAGTATTTT TRBJ2-3 - few TRBV7-3
CASSPNSVGGRPSFTYEQYF TGTGCCAGCAGCCCAAATTCAGTCGGCGGGAGGCCTTCTTTTACCTACGAGCAGTACTTC TRBJ2-7 TRBD2 - TRBV7-6
CASSPRQGSTDTQYF TGTGCCAGCAGTCCGCGACAGGGTAGCACAGATACGCAGTATTTT TRBJ2-3 TRBD1 - TRBV27
CSASDSETQYF TGCAGTGCTAGCGACTCGGAGACCCAGTACTTC TRBJ2-5 - once TRBV20-1
CASSRDRANEKLFF TGTGCCAGCAGTCGGGACAGGGCTAATGAAAAACTGTTTTTT TRBJ1-4 TRBD1 few TRBV11-2
CASSPQHEQFF TGTGCCAGCAGCCCTCAGCATGAGCAGTTCTTC TRBJ2-1 - - TRBV7-3
CAWRRTGGQTQYF TGTGCCTGGCGCCGGACGGGGGGGCAGACCCAGTACTTC TRBJ2-5 TRBD2 - TRBV30
CASSMGQGDSPLHF TGTGCCAGCAGCATGGGACAGGGAGATTCACCCCTCCACTTT TRBJ1-6 TRBD1 - TRBV5-6
CASSPGTENTEAFF TGTGCCAGCAGCCCGGGGACAGAAAACACTGAAGCTTTCTTT TRBJ1-1 TRBD1 - TRBV7-3
CASGGRKETQYF TGTGCCAGCGGTGGGCGAAAAGAGACCCAGTACTTC TRBJ2-5 - - TRBV27
CASSLTGQITLLAKNIQYF TGTGCCAGCAGTTTAACGGGACAGATTACTCTCTTAGCCAAAAACATTCAGTACTTC TRBJ2-4 TRBD1 - TRBV28
CASSLFGGDTDTQYF TGTGCCAGCAGTTTATTTGGCGGAGACACAGATACGCAGTATTTT TRBJ2-3 - - TRBV28
CASSPPVAGEKVPQFF TGTGCCAGCTCACCACCCGTAGCGGGAGAGAAAGTGCCGCAGTTCTTC TRBJ2-1 TRBD2 few TRBV18
CASSSTGANTGELFF TGTGCCAGCAGCTCGACAGGGGCGAACACCGGGGAGCTGTTTTTT TRBJ2-2 TRBD1 - TRBV11-3
CASSFESNTEAFF TGCGCCAGCAGCTTCGAGTCGAACACTGAAGCTTTCTTT TRBJ1-1 - - TRBV5-1
CAWLVGYEQYF TGTGCCTGGCTTGTAGGGTACGAGCAGTACTTC TRBJ2-7 - few TRBV30
CASTLAGALYYNEQFF TGCGCCAGCACCTTGGCGGGAGCGTTGTACTACAATGAGCAGTTCTTC TRBJ2-1 TRBD2 - TRBV5-1
CASSSTEAGGRETQYF TGTGCCAGCAGCTCGACTGAAGCGGGAGGGAGGGAGACCCAGTACTTC TRBJ2-5 TRBD2 - TRBV11-2
CATSSGRISLYTF TGTGCCACCAGCAGCGGAAGGATATCCCTCTACACCTTC TRBJ1-2 - few TRBV15
CASSLSPRSEQYF TGTGCCAGCAGTTTATCCCCTCGGAGCGAGCAGTACTTC TRBJ2-7 - - TRBV27
CASSFYGRNTEAFF TGCGCCAGCAGCTTTTACGGCAGGAACACTGAAGCTTTCTTT TRBJ1-1 - - TRBV5-1
CASSLSDVAWAPQYF TGTGCCAGCAGTTTAAGTGACGTAGCTTGGGCCCCGCAGTATTTT TRBJ2-3 - - TRBV27
CAWASGPFNRSPLHF TGTGCCTGGGCCTCGGGGCCCTTCAACAGATCACCCCTCCACTTT TRBJ1-6 - once TRBV30
CASSLDRGAADTQYF TGTGCCAGCAGCTTGGATCGGGGCGCCGCAGATACGCAGTATTTT TRBJ2-3 - - TRBV5-8
CASSPTGFGYTF TGCGCCAGCAGCCCCACAGGGTTTGGCTACACCTTC TRBJ1-2 - many TRBV5-1
CASRVRLSPWSGYTF TGTGCCAGCAGGGTAAGGCTGTCCCCTTGGAGCGGCTACACCTTC TRBJ1-2 - - TRBV28
CSVEDPGGDYGYTF TGCAGCGTTGAAGATCCCGGAGGCGACTATGGCTACACCTTC TRBJ1-2 - many TRBV29-1
CSVEDPKTGEIDTQYF TGCAGCGTTGAAGATCCTAAGACAGGGGAAATAGATACGCAGTATTTT TRBJ2-3 TRBD1 - TRBV29-1
CASRPSGGLPGETQYF TGTGCCAGCAGACCTTCCGGGGGGCTTCCAGGAGAGACCCAGTACTTC TRBJ2-5 - few TRBV28
CASRRTGASYEQYF TGTGCCAGCAGGAGGACAGGGGCCTCCTACGAGCAGTACTTC TRBJ2-7 TRBD1 - TRBV6-5
CASSLSQAGVNTEAFF TGTGCCAGCAGCTTGTCACAGGCTGGAGTGAACACTGAAGCTTTCTTT TRBJ1-1 - - TRBV5-4
CASSLLRSRQGYTGELFF TGTGCCAGCAGCTTATTACGTTCTCGGCAGGGTTACACCGGGGAGCTGTTTTTT TRBJ2-2 - many TRBV7-9
CASSMSRAGRSGNTIYF TGTGCCAGTAGTATGTCCCGGGCAGGGCGATCTGGAAACACCATATATTTT TRBJ1-3 - - TRBV19
CAITPRDSNYGYTF TGTGCCATCACCCCCCGGGACAGTAACTATGGCTACACCTTC TRBJ1-2 TRBD1 - TRBV10-3
CGEPSNYGYTF TGCGGCGAGCCCTCAAACTATGGCTACACCTTC TRBJ1-2 - once TRBV29-1
CASSLALQIGAPYEQYF TGCGCCAGCAGCTTGGCATTACAGATTGGGGCACCTTACGAGCAGTACTTC TRBJ2-7 - - TRBV5-1
CASSQGVRLTGEQYF TGCGCCAGCAGCCAAGGTGTCCGTCTCACGGGGGAGCAGTACTTC TRBJ2-7 - - TRBV4-1
CASRFKGGNYGYTF TGTGCCAGCAGATTCAAGGGAGGGAACTATGGCTACACCTTC TRBJ1-2 - - TRBV28